This TCR beta chain was observed in a study of read filtering for tumor transcriptome and immune sequencing. Study at large: Whole-transcriptome libraries were prepared after DNase treatment.

The library was built from about 400 ng RNA with molecular barcoded adaptors for alpha/delta and beta/gamma chains. Each CDR3 protein gets one entry after TCRdb re-called the reads with MiXCR. The sample records 62,000 or so distinct CDR3 sequences, 20% to 25% being singletons. Study-level results: Dropping single-read clonotypes raised IR-seq and RNA-seq shared-clonotype correlation. About four fifths of IR-seq clonotypes had a single read, yet these held approximately 3.7% of reads.

The CDR3 sequence is 15 residues long. V shed 6 bases and J shed 2 bases, with 13 bases lying between them. Looked up from germline, CDR1 is SEHNR and CDR2 is FQNEAQ (reference sequence). Ten or more counts support this clonotype. Antigen: not known. The sequenced sample consisted of a population of CD138-negative cells sorted from bone marrow. The TCR originated in a donor aged 40 or over with multiple myeloma. The V and J genes are TRBV7-9 and TRBJ2-2, with D tentatively TRBD2 (6 bases). CDR3 in DNA: TGTGCCAGCAGGGGTGGGACTGACAACACCGGGGAGCTGTTTTTT. It encodes CASRGGTDNTGELFF.